The 18 T cell receptor beta chains presented below share a single source sample, sequenced in a study of T-cell reconstitution after alpha-beta-depleted transplantation in children. The library targeted TCRbeta and was prepared with unique molecular identifiers. TCRdb re-called the PCR reads through MiXCR, storing one row per CDR3 protein. The profile shows 300,000 or so distinct CDR3 sequences, approximately 20% of them singletons. The sample was PBMCs, mostly from graft donor cells, taken 180 days after TCRalphabeta/CD19-depleted stem cell transplant. Receptor source: a male patient younger than 18 who had a stem cell transplant for acute lymphoblastic leukemia, so the T cells may come from the graft donor.

This clonotype occurred a few times. The J gene is TRBJ2-5, the V gene TRBV11-2, with 12 bases identical to TRBD2. The V segment lost 4 bases and the J segment 5 bases; nucleotides outside the gene matches: 5. The CDR3 runs 15 residues. CDR1 and CDR2 (germline): SGHAT, FQNNGV. The DNA of the CDR3 is TGTGCCAGCAGCTCCGGACTAGCGGGGATGGAGACCCAGTACTTC. It specifies CASSSGLAGMETQYF.

The chain joins TRBV29-1 to TRBJ2-6; TRBD1 aligns across 7 bases. Germline V gene sequence: CDR1 SQVTM, CDR2 ANQGSEA. The CDR3 runs to 14 residues. Trimming removed 7 bases from V and 2 bases from J; junction bases left unmatched: 5. The CDR3 DNA is TGCAGCGCAATTGACAGGGCTGGGGCCAACGTCCTGACTTTC. Its protein is CSAIDRAGANVLTF.

This clonotype has more than one count but fewer than ten. This chain joins TRBV7-3 and TRBJ2-5; 7 nucleotides agree with TRBD1. The CDR3 is made up of 16 amino acids. Germline lookup yields CDR1 SGHTA and CDR2 FQGTGA. The ends lost 5 bases at V and 1 base at J; junction bases unmatched: 10. The CDR3 bases are TGTGCCAGCAGCCCCCGGGACAGAGCTGCCCAAGAGACCCAGTACTTC. This translates into CASSPRDRAAQETQYF.

This chain joins TRBV5-1 and TRBJ2-5; possibly TRBD1 for D (5 bases). The ends were cut back, 0 bases at V and 2 bases at J, with 8 bases in the middle. The CDR3 extends over 14 amino acids. The germline V gene encodes CDR1 SGHRS and CDR2 YFSETQ. DNA for the CDR3: TGCGCCAGCAGCTTGGGACAGCCTCAAGAGACCCAGTACTTC. This encodes CASSLGQPQETQYF.

The chain combines TRBV20-1 with TRBJ2-3; D is possibly TRBD1 (6 bases). This CDR3 has 14 amino acids. Germline V CDR1 and CDR2: DFQATT, SNEGSKA (reference sequence). V was shortened by 8 bases and J by 6 bases, with 21 bases between the two germline ends. In DNA, the CDR3 is TGCAGTTTGTTGGAGCCGTGGGGGCCGGATACGCAGTATTTT. This translates into CSLLEPWGPDTQYF.

This clonotype was seen more than once but under ten times. This chain links TRBV6-5 with TRBJ1-1; D ambiguous. The CDR3 sequence is 11 residues long. The V gene lost 2 bases and the J gene lost 5 bases, with 3 bases spanning the gap. From germline, CDR1 is MNHEY and CDR2 SVGAGI. This CDR3 reads CASSYETEAFF. The DNA of the CDR3 is TGTGCCAGCAGTTACGAGACTGAAGCTTTCTTT.

CDR3 sequence: CAWTTGLAGVWNTQYF. DNA for the CDR3: TGTGCCTGGACTACCGGACTAGCGGGAGTATGGAATACGCAGTATTTT. J is TRBJ2-3 and V is TRBV30; 13 nucleotides line up with TRBD2. This CDR3 has 16 amino acids. CDR1 is GTSNPN and CDR2 is SVGIG in the germline V gene (reference sequence). The trim removed 4 bases at V and 7 bases at J, leaving 11 bases unmatched.

The chain joins TRBV12-3 or TRBV12-4 to TRBJ2-7; D is unresolved. V shed 5 bases and J shed 5 bases, with 22 bases lying between them. The CDR3 loop spans 16 amino acids. The CDR3 is CASSPLKSAQRHEQYF. The CDR3, as DNA: TGTGCCAGCAGTCCCCTTAAAAGTGCCCAAAGACACGAGCAGTACTTC.

This clonotype came up a few times. The CDR3 DNA is TGCGCCAGCAGACTAAGGGGTCACCCCACAGATACGCAGTATTTT. Amino acid sequence: CASRLRGHPTDTQYF. The rearrangement joins TRBV5-1 to TRBJ2-3; a possible D gene is TRBD1 (5 bases). The CDR3 length is 15 residues. V dropped 5 bases and J dropped 2 bases, with 15 bases sitting between them. The germline V gene has CDR1 SGHRS and CDR2 YFSETQ. Combining the CDR3 with reference TRBV5-1 and TRBJ2-3 gives the whole variable domain KAGVTQTPRYLIKTRGQQVTLSCSPISGHRSVSWYQQTPGQGLQFLFEYFSETQRNKGNFPGRFSGRQFSNSRSEMNVSTLELGDSALYLCASRLRGHPTDTQYFGPGTRLTVL.

V gene TRBV10-3 combines with J gene TRBJ2-1; a possible D gene is TRBD1 (5 bases). This CDR3 has 14 amino acids. Trimming left V 4 bases short and J 1 base short, with 8 bases between. Germline lookup yields CDR1 ENHRY and CDR2 SYGVKD. CDR3 sequence: CAISVPGSYNEQFF. In DNA, the CDR3 is TGTGCCATCAGTGTCCCAGGGTCCTACAATGAGCAGTTCTTC.

A few counts support this clonotype. The V gene is TRBV20-1, the J gene TRBJ1-6, with TRBD1 identical over 8 bases. The CDR3 extends over 13 amino acids. Germline lookup yields CDR1 DFQATT and CDR2 SNEGSKA (reference sequence). V shed 5 bases, J shed 8 bases, and the junction held 5 bases outside the gene matches. CDR3 in DNA: TGCAGTGCTTTGGACAGGGTGGATTCACCCCTCCACTTT. This codes for CSALDRVDSPLHF.

The V gene is TRBV6-5, the J gene TRBJ2-3; 10 positions match TRBD2. Germline V lookup: CDR1 MNHEY, CDR2 SVGAGI. The junction had 7 bases not matched to a gene; V was cut back by 3 bases and J by 1 base. This CDR3 is 17 amino acids long. CDR3 region: CASSYMGTSVGTDTQYF. The CDR3 DNA sequence: TGTGCCAGCAGTTATATGGGGACTAGCGTCGGCACAGATACGCAGTATTTT.

This clonotype came up a few times. V gene TRBV3-1 combines with J gene TRBJ2-7, with D possibly being TRBD2 (6 bases). CDR1 is LGHDT and CDR2 is YNNKEL in the germline V gene (reference sequence). The CDR3 is 15 amino acids. Trimming removed 0 bases at V and 6 bases at J, with 15 bases between. CDR3 coding DNA: TGTGCCAGCAGCCAAGACGAGGACTACCTCCGCGAGCAGTACTTC. Amino acids: CASSQDEDYLREQYF.

The CDR3 is CASRTLAAGVYEQYF. DNA of the CDR3: TGTGCCAGCAGGACACTAGCGGCGGGGGTCTACGAGCAGTACTTC. The chain links TRBV12-3 or TRBV12-4 to TRBJ2-7; 8 nucleotides match TRBD2. V lost 6 bases and J lost 3; bases outside the gene matches: 10. The CDR3 has 15 residues.

This clonotype was found a few times. The chain employs TRBV20-1 and TRBJ2-5, with D uncertain. The CDR3 loop spans 15 amino acids. V was clipped by 0 bases and J by 1 base, with 12 bases between them. CDR1 is DFQATT, CDR2 SNEGSKA, per germline (reference sequence). DNA of the CDR3: TGCAGTGCTAGAGATCGGAACAGACCCCAAGAGACCCAGTACTTC. Protein: CSARDRNRPQETQYF.

This chain links TRBV19 with TRBJ2-4, with a tentative D call TRBD1 (6 bases). V lost 6 bases, J lost 3 bases, and 12 bases lay in between. Germline CDR1 LNHDA, CDR2 SQIVND (reference sequence). CDR3 length: 14 residues. CDR3 residues: CASSLLGGKNIQYF. In DNA, the CDR3 is TGTGCCAGTAGCCTGCTAGGGGGCAAAAACATTCAGTACTTC.

This clonotype was counted at least ten times. The chain has TRBV27 and TRBJ1-5; the D is unclear. The germline CDR1 and CDR2 sequences are MNHEY and SMNVEV (reference sequence). This CDR3 has 13 amino acids. Trimming removed 5 bases at V and 1 base at J, with 6 bases between. This CDR3 is CASSGQSNQPQHF. The CDR3 coding sequence is TGTGCCAGCAGTGGTCAGAGCAATCAGCCCCAGCATTTT.

This clonotype came up a few times. The junction differs from germline at one of its ends, possibly a read error. The chain combines TRBV7-9 with TRBJ2-1; D possibly corresponds to TRBD2 (6 bases). This CDR3 contains 14 residues. The germline CDR1 and CDR2 sequences are SEHNR and FQNEAQ (reference sequence). This CDR3 is CASSLALRQDEQFF. CDR3 sequence (DNA): TGTGCCAGCAGCCTAGCGCTACGGCAGGATGAGCAGTTCTTC.